The present T cell receptor beta chain was sequenced within a study of T cell responses to AZD1222 COVID-19 vaccine. About the research overall: Second doses were pooled across both intervals (about 4 or about 12 weeks). Study-level findings and limits: Spike-specific TCR repertoires showed rising breadth and depth after two AZD1222 doses. A reported finding is that nearly half of spike-specific TCRs target unmutated variant regions.

Generated by immunoSEQ multiplex PCR, the TCRdb table keeps only in-frame clones and is missing some. The sample yields approximately 170,000 clones, approximately 90% seen once. Trimming cost V 4 bases and J 5 bases, with 6 bases left between them. CDR3 length: 12 amino acids. Looked up from germline, CDR1 is LGHDT and CDR2 is YNNKEL (reference sequence). With regard to this clone: Its antigen remains unknown.

This receptor was obtained from an adult in good health. Material: peripheral blood, obtained on day 0 of AZD1222 vaccination. The V and J genes are TRBV3-1 (or the pseudogene TRBV3-2) and TRBJ2-1, with D unclear. The CDR3 DNA reads TGTGCCAGCAGCCCCTTAGACAATGAGCAGTTCTTC. It codes for CASSPLDNEQFF.